This T cell receptor beta chain appears in the sequencing data of a study of T-cell reconstitution after alpha-beta-depleted transplantation in children. Study observations and caveats: After one year, T-cell counts and TCRbeta diversity mostly came from new T cells.

The CDR3 has 11 amino acids. The V and J ends lost 7 bases and 4 bases respectively, with 8 bases between them. Germline V gives CDR1 MNHEY, CDR2 SMNVEV (reference sequence). In its sample, this clonotype was seen many times. No antigen is known for it. This sample's TCRbeta library carried unique molecular identifier barcodes. TCRdb itself ran the PCR reads through MiXCR, one entry per CDR3 protein. The table shows more than 400,000 distinct CDR3 sequences, with approximately 10% occurring only once. The TCR comes from a female patient aged 2-15 years who had a stem cell transplant for aplastic anemia, so the T cells may come from the graft donor. The starting material was PBMCs, mostly from graft donor cells, obtained 180 days after TCRalphabeta/CD19-depleted stem cell transplant. V usage is TRBV27 and J usage is TRBJ2-7, with D tentatively TRBD2 (6 bases). As DNA, the CDR3 is TGTGCCAGCATGGGGGGATACGAGCAGTACTTC. Translating it yields CASMGGYEQYF.